The TCR beta chain under discussion was sequenced for a study of Graves' ophthalmopathy and Graves' hyperthyroidism (dated by TCRdb to the late 2010s). Concerning the study at large: Peripheral blood was collected at initial diagnosis, before any treatment. In over 5 hyperthyroidism patients, the T-cell repertoire of thyroid tissue was compared with the T-cell repertoire of blood. The study used signatures of the TCR beta repertoire to tell Graves' ophthalmopathy apart from Graves' hyperthyroidism and to predict which patients would progress to ophthalmopathy. Following sample collection, hyperthyroidism patients were given methimazole at a starting dose of 30 mg daily, and ophthalmopathy patients were given high-dose intravenous methylprednisolone. The independent validation cohort included 18 to 20 hyperthyroidism patients plus 17 patients who later progressed from hyperthyroidism to ophthalmopathy. In total, over 130 blood samples were TCR-sequenced: 40 to 45 ophthalmopathy, approximately 80 hyperthyroidism and 17 hyperthyroidism-to-ophthalmopathy patients. To explore V-J signatures that distinguish ophthalmopathy from hyperthyroidism, a discovery set of about a hundred patients was enrolled, made up of some 41 with ophthalmopathy and some 56 with stable hyperthyroidism.

This clonotype appeared many times. It has no known antigen specificity. Qualities for individual bases were not recorded, and no much larger clone is one base off. For repertoire sequencing, TCR beta CDR3 regions were amplified from RNA transcripts. The first round was an RT-PCR using HTBI primers with the Qiagen OneStep RT-PCR kit, and this first round was followed by a second-round multiplex PCR, then size selection and purification. Libraries were sequenced on an Illumina HiSeq2000 using paired-end 100 bp reads. Per the original workflow: SOAPnuke was used to process the reads, removing any read that contained adapters or uncalled bases, had a mean Phred below 15, or lacked an exact match to the constant primer or identifier. High-quality paired reads were merged with COPE v1.2.5. Each unique nucleotide sequence was defined as a clonotype, and clonotypes were aligned to IMGT TRB V, D and J references with MiTCR v1.1. The analysis was limited to V-J combinations with a frequency above 0.0001, which together covered 99% to 99.2% of the repertoires. A TCR clonal expansion and chaos score per V-J combination was defined as the ratio of F50 clonal expansion to chaos observed in the TCRdist matrix. Welch's t-statistics and random forest were used to reduce features to about 14 V-J combinations, which were fed into a naive Bayes classifier. The Morisita-Horn index was used to measure how similar the thyroid and blood repertoires were. TCRdb trimmed the raw reads at Q25, called clones with MiXCR and kept productive beta chains. Every entry covers one CDR3 protein and lists the most common genes and DNA from its rows. These V and J calls derive from TCRdb rather than the authors' analysis. The table for this sample lists about 740,000 distinct CDR3 sequences; 35% to 50% of them were counted only once. The ten largest clonotypes hold 44% of the sample.

The CDR3 measures 15 amino acids from cysteine to phenylalanine. Of the read, only the CDR3 DNA is kept; its 45 bases are in frame from base 1. From the germline V gene (reference sequence), CDR1 is LNHDA and CDR2 is SQIVND. V drops 4 bases and J drops 3 bases, leaving 15 bases in between. Broader findings and caveats from the paper: No statistical method was used to predetermine the sample size, and group allocation was not hidden from the investigators. In cross-validation, the 13-signature model distinguished ophthalmopathy from stable hyperthyroidism with approximately 88% sensitivity and 81% to 83% specificity, and in the test set the corresponding values were around 78% and 73%. Most of the expanded thyroid clonotypes with a frequency above 0.001 were also detected in blood, and it was suggested that the thyroid immune response may be reflected by blood repertoires. In validation, the model predicted ophthalmopathy progression with over 60% sensitivity and approximately 75% specificity; 12 predicted patients were CT-confirmed with GO in a median of about 6.2 months.

Ophthalmopathy patients were characterized by moderately to severely active disease, a Clinical Activity Score of at least 3, a NOSPECS grade of at least 4, and a disease duration under 3 months. Anyone with other autoimmune diseases, uncontrolled infections, pregnancy or lactation was excluded from the study. Diagnosis was based on clinical symptoms, serum thyroxine, TRAb, thyroid ultrasound and orbital computed tomography. Ficoll-Paque density gradient centrifugation was used to isolate PBMCs from approximately 10 ml of fresh peripheral blood. Trizol reagent was used to extract the total RNA, and its quality was then checked on an Agilent 2100 Bioanalyzer.

Material for sequencing was peripheral blood. The chain joins TRBV19 to TRBJ1-2; TRBD1 is a weak D gene call, 5 bases matching. The TCR comes from an adult man with Graves' ophthalmopathy. Read as DNA, the sequence is TGTGCCAGTAGTACCTCAGGGCGTTCCGACTATGGCTACACCTTC. The resulting protein is CASSTSGRSDYGYTF. The CDR3, completed at both ends by the reference TRBV19 and TRBJ1-2 genes, gives the full variable domain DGGITQSPKYLFRKEGQNVTLSCEQNLNHDAMYWYRQDPGQGLRLIYYSQIVNDFQKGDIAEGYSVSREKKESFPLTVTSAQKNPTAFYLCASSTSGRSDYGYTFGSGTRLTVV.